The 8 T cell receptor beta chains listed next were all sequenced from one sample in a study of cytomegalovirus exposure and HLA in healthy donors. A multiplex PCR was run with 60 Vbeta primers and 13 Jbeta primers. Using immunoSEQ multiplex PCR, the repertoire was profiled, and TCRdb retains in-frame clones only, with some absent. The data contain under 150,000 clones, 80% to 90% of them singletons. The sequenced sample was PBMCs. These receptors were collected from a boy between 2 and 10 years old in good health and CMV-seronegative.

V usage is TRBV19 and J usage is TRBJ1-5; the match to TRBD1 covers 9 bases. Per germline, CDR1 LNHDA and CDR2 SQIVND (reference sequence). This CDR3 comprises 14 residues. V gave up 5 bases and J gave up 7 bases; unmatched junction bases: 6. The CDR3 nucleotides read TGTGCCAGTAGTCCAAGACAGGGGGACCAGCCCCAGCATTTT. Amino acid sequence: CASSPRQGDQPQHF.

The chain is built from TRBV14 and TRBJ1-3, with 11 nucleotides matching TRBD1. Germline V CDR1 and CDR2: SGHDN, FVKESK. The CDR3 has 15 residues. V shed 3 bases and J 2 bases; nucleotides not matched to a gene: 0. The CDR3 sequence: CASSQGQGAGNTIYF. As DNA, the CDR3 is TGTGCCAGCAGCCAGGGACAGGGGGCTGGAAACACCATATATTTT.

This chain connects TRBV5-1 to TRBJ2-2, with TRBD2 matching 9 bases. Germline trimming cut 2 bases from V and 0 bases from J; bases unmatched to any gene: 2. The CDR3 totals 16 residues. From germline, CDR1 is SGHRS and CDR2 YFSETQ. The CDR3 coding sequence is TGCGCCAGCAGCTTTAGCGGGGGCGCGAACACCGGGGAGCTGTTTTTT. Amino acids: CASSFSGGANTGELFF.

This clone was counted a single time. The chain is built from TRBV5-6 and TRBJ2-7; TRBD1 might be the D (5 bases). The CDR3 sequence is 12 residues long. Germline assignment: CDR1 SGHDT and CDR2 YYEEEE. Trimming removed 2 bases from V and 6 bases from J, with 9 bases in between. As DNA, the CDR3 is TGTGCCAGCAGCTTCGCTCAGGGCGAGCAGTACTTC. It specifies CASSFAQGEQYF.

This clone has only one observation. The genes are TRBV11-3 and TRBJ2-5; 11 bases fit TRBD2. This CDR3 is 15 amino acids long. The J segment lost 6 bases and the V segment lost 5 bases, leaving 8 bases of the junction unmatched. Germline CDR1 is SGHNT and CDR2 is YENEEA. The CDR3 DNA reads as TGTGCCAGCAGCACTAGCGGGAGTTGGGGAAAGACCCAGTACTTC. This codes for CASSTSGSWGKTQYF.

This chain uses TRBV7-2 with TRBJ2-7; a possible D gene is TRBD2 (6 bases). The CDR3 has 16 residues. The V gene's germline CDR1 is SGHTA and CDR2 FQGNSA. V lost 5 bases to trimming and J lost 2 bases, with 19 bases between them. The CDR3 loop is CASSPAWSGLPYEQYF. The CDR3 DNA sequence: TGTGCCAGCAGCCCCGCATGGAGCGGGTTACCCTACGAGCAGTACTTC. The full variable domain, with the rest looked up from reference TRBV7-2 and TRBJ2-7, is GAGVSQSPSNKVTEKGKDVELRCDPISGHTALYWYRQSLGQGLEFLIYFQGNSAPDKSGLPSDRFSAERTGGSVSTLTIQRTQQEDSAVYLCASSPAWSGLPYEQYFGPGTRLTVT.

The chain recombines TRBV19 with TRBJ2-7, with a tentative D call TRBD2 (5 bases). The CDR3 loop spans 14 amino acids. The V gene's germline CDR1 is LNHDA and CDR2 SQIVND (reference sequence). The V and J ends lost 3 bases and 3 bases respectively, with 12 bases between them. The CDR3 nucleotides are TGTGCCAGTAGTATTCAAGCGGCCCTCTACGAGCAGTACTTC. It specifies CASSIQAALYEQYF.

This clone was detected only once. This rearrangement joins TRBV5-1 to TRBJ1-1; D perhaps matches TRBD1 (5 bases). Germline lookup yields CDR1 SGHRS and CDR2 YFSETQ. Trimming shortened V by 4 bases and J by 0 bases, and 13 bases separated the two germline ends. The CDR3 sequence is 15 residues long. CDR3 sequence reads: CASSPPTDMNTEAFF. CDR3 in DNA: TGCGCCAGCAGCCCCCCGACAGATATGAACACTGAAGCTTTCTTT.